Following are 24 T cell receptor beta chains from one sample sequenced in a study of shared clonotypes between healthy human individuals (dated by TCRdb to 2020 to 2022). The library was made by the immunoSEQ multiplex PCR assay. In its TCRdb copy, this immuneACCESS table keeps in-frame sequences only and misses some clones. Where compared with another copy, unresolved V genes explain less than half of these, and the others have no known cause. Counted in this sample were about 2.1 million clones; approximately 94% of them appeared once. The ten top clones hold more than 1.5% of the sample. For the CD8 naive samples, CD45RO-negative cells were positively selected for CCR7, yielding a CD45RA+CCR7+ population from which TemRA cells were excluded. Source material: naive CD8+ T cells from PBMCs. The label giving this sample's cell subset or site can be read as: CD45RA+CCR7+. The source of these receptors is a man younger than 30 in good health. Some clones in this sample may be carry-over from other donors' samples.

V is TRBV6-1 and J is TRBJ2-1; possibly TRBD1 or TRBD2 for D (5 bases each). V lost 1 base to trimming and J lost 0 bases, with 10 bases between them. This CDR3 is 16 amino acids long. The germline CDR1 and CDR2 sequences are MNHNS and SASEGT. CDR3 sequence: CASSEGVGTSYNEQFF. In nucleotides, the CDR3 is TGTGCCAGCAGTGAAGGGGTAGGGACCTCCTACAATGAGCAGTTCTTC.

CDR3 residues: CASSPGEGLAYEQYF. The CDR3, as DNA: TGTGCCAGCAGCCCCGGGGAGGGACTAGCTTACGAGCAGTACTTC. V usage is TRBV11-1 and J usage is TRBJ2-7; 9 bases agree with TRBD2. The germline gives CDR1 SGHAT, CDR2 FQDESV (reference sequence). Trimming cost V 5 bases and J 4 bases; bases outside gene matches: 9. The CDR3 extends over 15 amino acids.

The rearrangement links TRBV21-1 to TRBJ1-2. TRBV21-1 is annotated as a pseudogene. The CDR3 covers 10 residues. CDR3 protein: CASRRKGYTF. The CDR3 nucleotides are TGTGCCAGCAGAAGAAAGGGCTACACCTTC.

The chain is built from TRBV4-1 and TRBJ2-2; D call uncertain. The CDR3 sequence is 14 residues long. Germline lookup yields CDR1 MGHRA and CDR2 YSYEKL. Trimming pared 1 base from V and 8 bases from J, leaving 11 bases between. The CDR3 DNA sequence: TGCGCCAGCAGCCAAGTGGGGATTTCGGGGGAGCTGTTTTTT. Its protein product is CASSQVGISGELFF.

The chain links TRBV2 to TRBJ2-2; D is uncertain. This CDR3 region has 15 residues. Germline CDR1 and CDR2: SNHLY and FYNNEI. V lost 3 bases and J 7 bases, leaving 15 bases between the germline ends. The CDR3: CASSDFATLDGELFF. The CDR3 bases are TGTGCCAGCAGTGATTTCGCTACTTTGGACGGGGAGCTGTTTTTT.

V gene TRBV7-2 combines with J gene TRBJ1-1; TRBD1 might be the D (5 bases). Germline CDR1 SGHTA, CDR2 FQGNSA. Trimming shortened V by 2 bases and J by 1 base, and 23 bases separated the two germline ends. This CDR3 is 19 amino acids long. As DNA, the CDR3 is TGTGCCAGCAGCTTACTACCCTTCCCCTCGGCAGGGCGGAACACTGAAGCTTTCTTT. This encodes CASSLLPFPSAGRNTEAFF.

This clone was recorded once. This rearrangement joins TRBV6-6 to TRBJ2-7, with a tentative D call TRBD1 (6 bases). This CDR3 has 16 amino acids. The germline V gene encodes CDR1 MNHNY and CDR2 SVGAGI (reference sequence). Trimming left V 6 bases short and J 1 base short, with 19 bases between. The CDR3 spells CASSHKTGHVSYEQYF. The CDR3 DNA sequence: TGTGCCAGCAGCCATAAGACGGGACATGTATCCTACGAGCAGTACTTC.

This chain's CDR3 is CSVEVSKLAGGDTQYF. Here the CDR3 DNA reads TGCAGCGTTGAAGTTTCAAAACTAGCGGGAGGAGATACGCAGTATTTT. The chain has TRBV29-1 and TRBJ2-3; TRBD2 matches 12 bases. The CDR3 covers 16 residues. The junction had 7 bases not matched to a gene; V was cut back by 1 base and J by 5 bases. The germline V gene encodes CDR1 SQVTM and CDR2 ANQGSEA.

The chain recombines TRBV19 with TRBJ2-2, with 9 positions matching TRBD1. The CDR3 spans 16 residues. V shed 6 bases and J 6 bases; nucleotides not matched to a gene: 11. CDR1 is LNHDA, CDR2 SQIVND, per germline (reference sequence). The CDR3 sequence: CASRLFPRQGAGELFF. CDR3 DNA sequence: TGTGCCAGTAGGCTTTTCCCGAGACAGGGGGCCGGGGAGCTGTTTTTT. The full variable domain, rest sourced from reference TRBV19 and TRBJ2-2, is DGGITQSPKYLFRKEGQNVTLSCEQNLNHDAMYWYRQDPGQGLRLIYYSQIVNDFQKGDIAEGYSVSREKKESFPLTVTSAQKNPTAFYLCASRLFPRQGAGELFFGEGSRLTVL.

J is TRBJ2-5 and V is TRBV6-5; 8 bases are a match to TRBD1. In germline, CDR1 is MNHEY, CDR2 SVGAGI. Trimming at V came to 6 bases and at J to 1 base, leaving 7 bases not matched to a gene. This CDR3 spans 15 amino acids. The DNA of the CDR3 is TGTGCCAGCAGAGACACAGGACAGGGCCAAGAGACCCAGTACTTC. Its translation is CASRDTGQGQETQYF.

This chain connects TRBV19 to TRBJ2-1; D uncertain. The germline V and J ends were trimmed by 9 bases and 2 bases, with 8 bases remaining between them. CDR1 and CDR2 from the germline V gene are LNHDA and SQIVND (reference sequence). There are 12 residues in the CDR3. The CDR3 here is CARERTYNEQFF. The CDR3 nucleotides are TGTGCCAGGGAAAGAACCTACAATGAGCAGTTCTTC.

The gene calls are TRBV27 and TRBJ2-7; D is tentatively TRBD1 or TRBD2 (6 bases each). Per germline, CDR1 MNHEY and CDR2 SMNVEV (reference sequence). Trimming stripped 2 bases from V and 7 bases from J, with 15 bases between. CDR3 length: 14 residues. CDR3 nucleotide sequence: TGTGCCAGCAGTTTAGGGGGGAGAACAGGGGAGCAGTACTTC. Amino acid sequence: CASSLGGRTGEQYF.

The chain recombines TRBV14 with TRBJ2-7, with 7 bases matching TRBD1. J was trimmed by 2 bases and V by 1 base; bases with no gene match: 11. CDR1 and CDR2 (germline): SGHDN, FVKESK. The CDR3 has 17 residues. The CDR3 sequence: CASSQGPHRGFPYEQYF. In DNA, the CDR3 is TGTGCCAGCAGCCAAGGCCCACACAGGGGTTTCCCCTACGAGCAGTACTTC.

V usage is TRBV7-8 and J usage is TRBJ1-1; 7 nucleotides align to TRBD1. This CDR3 spans 15 amino acids. Losses at the gene ends were 1 base for V and 3 bases for J; bases not matched to a gene: 5. Germline CDR1 reads SGHVS; CDR2 reads FQNEAQ. The CDR3 spells CASSLVARGYTEAFF. The CDR3, as DNA: TGTGCCAGCAGCTTAGTGGCCAGGGGGTACACTGAAGCTTTCTTT.

The chain is built from TRBV7-9 and TRBJ2-7; D is possibly TRBD1 or TRBD2 (5 bases each). This CDR3 is 14 amino acids long. Germline V gene sequence: CDR1 SEHNR, CDR2 FQNEAQ (reference sequence). Deletions cut 4 bases from V and 4 bases from J, with 14 bases between. Here the CDR3 reads CASSSSGTLYEQYF. CDR3 bases: TGTGCCAGCAGCTCCTCCGGGACCTTATACGAGCAGTACTTC.

The J gene is TRBJ1-3, the V gene TRBV19; unclear D gene. From germline, CDR1 is LNHDA and CDR2 SQIVND (reference sequence). The V end lost 5 bases, the J end lost 0 bases, and 14 bases lay between the germline ends. This CDR3 has 16 residues. As DNA, the CDR3 is TGTGCCAGTAGTTCACCGGGAAAACCCTCTGGAAACACCATATATTTT. Encoded protein: CASSSPGKPSGNTIYF.

This clone appeared once. The chain recombines TRBV4-1 with TRBJ2-2; 12 nucleotides line up with TRBD2. CDR1 is MGHRA, CDR2 YSYEKL, per germline. Trimming took 1 base from V and 5 from J; bases not matched to a gene: 8. CDR3 length: 18 amino acids. The CDR3 region has the DNA TGCGCCAGCAGCCAAGTGTCGCTAGCGGGAGGGCAGACCGGGGAGCTGTTTTTT. Amino acids: CASSQVSLAGGQTGELFF.

CDR3 DNA: TGTGCCAGCAGTGAATGGGCGGGAGAGCTCTACGAGCAGTACTTC. It specifies CASSEWAGELYEQYF. The rearrangement links TRBV2 to TRBJ2-7, with 7 positions matching TRBD2. The CDR3 totals 15 residues. Germline loops: CDR1 SNHLY, CDR2 FYNNEI. Losses at the gene ends were 2 bases for V and 3 bases for J; bases not matched to a gene: 7. Using reference TRBV2 and TRBJ2-7 for the parts outside the CDR3, the full variable domain is EPEVTQTPSHQVTQMGQEVILRCVPISNHLYFYWYRQILGQKVEFLVSFYNNEISEKSEIFDDQFSVERPDGSNFTLKIRSTKLEDSAMYFCASSEWAGELYEQYFGPGTRLTVT.

The chain links TRBV5-6 to TRBJ2-3, with 12 bases matching TRBD1. The V gene's germline CDR1 is SGHDT and CDR2 YYEEEE. The CDR3 is 15 amino acids. V was clipped by 4 bases and J by 4 bases; unmatched bases: 4. The CDR3 here is CASSPGTGGADTQYF. In nucleotides, the CDR3 is TGTGCCAGCAGCCCCGGGACAGGGGGCGCAGATACGCAGTATTTT.

The chain links TRBV5-1 to TRBJ1-3, with D hard to call. Germline V lookup: CDR1 SGHRS, CDR2 YFSETQ. The CDR3 sequence is 15 residues long. Deletions cut 4 bases from V and 4 bases from J, with 15 bases between. The chain's CDR3 is CASSQDRGSGNTIYF. CDR3 nucleotide sequence: TGCGCCAGCAGCCAGGACCGCGGGTCGGGAAACACCATATATTTT.

In the case of this clone: Other DNA sequences from this sample encode an identical CDR3 as well. This chain uses TRBV9 with TRBJ2-7; D is uncertain. Germline CDR1 reads SGDLS; CDR2 reads YYNGEE. This CDR3 region has 10 residues. Trimming left V 3 bases short and J 3 bases short, with 1 base between. This CDR3 reads CASSGYEQYF. In DNA, the CDR3 is TGTGCCAGCAGCGGCTACGAGCAGTACTTC.

The J gene is TRBJ2-7, the V gene TRBV2; D is ambiguous. Looked up from germline, CDR1 is SNHLY and CDR2 is FYNNEI. V gave up 0 bases and J gave up 2 bases, with 14 bases separating them. The CDR3 contains 16 residues. CDR3 nucleotides: TGTGCCAGCAGTGAAGCGCTTCATACCCCCCCCTACGAGCAGTACTTC. It codes for CASSEALHTPPYEQYF. Variable domain in full (rest from reference TRBV2 and TRBJ2-7): EPEVTQTPSHQVTQMGQEVILRCVPISNHLYFYWYRQILGQKVEFLVSFYNNEISEKSEIFDDQFSVERPDGSNFTLKIRSTKLEDSAMYFCASSEALHTPPYEQYFGPGTRLTVT.

This chain connects TRBV7-9 to TRBJ1-2, with D perhaps matching TRBD1 (5 bases). The V end was cut by 0 bases, the J end by 0 bases, with 14 bases between. This CDR3 has 17 amino acids. Germline CDR1 and CDR2: SEHNR and FQNEAQ (reference sequence). CDR3: CASSLADGGVTNYGYTF. Written as DNA, the CDR3 is TGTGCCAGCAGCTTAGCGGACGGGGGTGTAACTAACTATGGCTACACCTTC.

This chain joins TRBV14 and TRBJ2-3; D possibly corresponds to TRBD2 (6 bases). Trimming shortened V by 1 base and J by 2 bases, and 10 bases separated the two germline ends. The germline gives CDR1 SGHDN, CDR2 FVKESK. The CDR3 spans 15 residues. The DNA of the CDR3 is TGTGCCAGCAGCCAAGTTAGCGGTTACACAGATACGCAGTATTTT. This codes for CASSQVSGYTDTQYF. Supplemented by reference TRBV14 and TRBJ2-3, the full variable domain reads EAGVTQFPSHSVIEKGQTVTLRCDPISGHDNLYWYRRVMGKEIKFLLHFVKESKQDESGMPNNRFLAERTGGTYSTLKVQPAELEDSGVYFCASSQVSGYTDTQYFGPGTRLTVL.